This T cell receptor (beta chain) is drawn from a study of shared clonotypes between healthy human individuals. Background on the study: Donors, aged 18 to 49, were a couple of women and a few men.

Nashville, Tennessee was home to all donors, each a Caucasian adult. Libraries were prepared by immunoSEQ multiplex PCR; TCRdb keeps only in-frame clonotypes and omits some of them. Of millions of clones listed, roughly 96% are singletons. Study-level points and caveats: It was the non-shared clonotypes that had lower generation probabilities than clonotypes shared by all four donors. Richness estimates generally favored naive over memory subsets.

As regards this clone: Its antigen is still unknown.

Germline V gene sequence: CDR1 SGHAT, CDR2 FQNNGV. The V end was cut by 0 bases, the J end by 2 bases, with 10 bases between. CDR3 length: 15 amino acids. The TCR originated in a man between 18 and 29 years old in good health. The chain links TRBV11-2 to TRBJ1-2; D not certain. The sample taken for sequencing was naive CD4+ T cells sorted from blood. Sample subset: CD45RA+ positively selected. The CDR3 is CASSLEGGKNYGYTF. In DNA, the CDR3 is TGTGCCAGCAGCTTAGAAGGAGGGAAAAACTATGGCTACACCTTC. Full variable domain (remainder filled in from reference TRBV11-2 and TRBJ1-2): EAGVAQSPRYKIIEKRQSVAFWCNPISGHATLYWYQQILGQGPKLLIQFQNNGVVDDSQLPKDRFSAERLKGVDSTLKIQPAKLEDSAVYLCASSLEGGKNYGYTFGSGTRLTVV.